This is a list of T cell receptor beta chains from one sample in a study of blood T cells in healthy people across ages. TCRdb analysed the 5' RACE reads with MiXCR anew, one entry per CDR3 protein. The top ten clones hold roughly 24% of a sample with hundreds of thousands of distinct CDR3 sequences, roughly 50% of them seen once. The sequenced sample was blood. Receptors were obtained from a man aged 35-49 years in good health. Each CDR3 is given with its conserved first and last residue. D genes are given only for firm matches. The listing skips clone size in some rows; elsewhere it reads once, few, many or a size class.

>.|TRBJ2-7|TRBD2|TRBV20-1
CSASEGLVYEQYF
TGCAGTGCTAGCGAAGGACTAGTCTACGAGCAGTACTTC
>.|TRBJ2-7|.|TRBV6-5
CASSYSPLSYEQYF
TGTGCCAGCAGTTACTCTCCCCTTTCCTACGAGCAGTACTTC
>.|TRBJ2-5|.|TRBV27
CASSFSDRDTETQYF
TGTGCCAGCAGTTTCTCCGACCGCGATACGGAGACCCAGTACTTC
>.|TRBJ2-7|TRBD1|TRBV6-2/TRBV6-3
CASSYSQTGDYEQYF
TGTGCCAGCAGTTACTCCCAGACAGGGGACTACGAGCAGTACTTC
>.|TRBJ1-2|TRBD1|TRBV3-1
CASSHGTVKLGGYTF
TGTGCCAGCAGCCACGGGACAGTAAAGCTCGGAGGCTACACCTTC
>.|TRBJ2-1|.|TRBV3-1
CASSQGGLEYNEQFF
TGTGCCAGCAGCCAAGGGGGCCTTGAATACAATGAGCAGTTCTTC
>few|TRBJ1-1|.|TRBV27
CASSFGTLHTEAFF
TGTGCCAGCAGTTTCGGGACACTCCACACTGAAGCTTTCTTT
>few|TRBJ2-3|.|TRBV9
CASSAGMTDTQYF
TGTGCCAGCAGCGCCGGGATGACAGATACGCAGTATTTT
>.|TRBJ2-3|TRBD1|TRBV29-1
CSVEEQGQGAADTQYF
TGCAGCGTTGAAGAACAGGGACAGGGGGCTGCAGATACGCAGTATTTT
>.|TRBJ2-5|.|TRBV6-1
CASSEDPWLEVSKETQYF
TGTGCCAGCAGTGAAGATCCGTGGTTGGAGGTCTCGAAAGAGACCCAGTACTTC
>.|TRBJ2-7|.|TRBV4-3
CASSQDVGVSSYEQYF
TGCGCCAGCAGCCAAGATGTGGGGGTTTCTTCCTACGAGCAGTACTTC
>few|TRBJ2-4|TRBD1|TRBV11-2
CASSLGQMRQGEENIQYF
TGTGCCAGCAGCTTAGGACAGATGCGACAGGGGGAAGAAAACATTCAGTACTTC
>.|TRBJ1-1|.|TRBV9
CASGLAGTNTEAFF
TGTGCCAGCGGTCTGGCAGGGACGAACACTGAAGCTTTCTTT
>few|TRBJ2-3|TRBD1|TRBV7-2
CASSLDRGGTDTQYF
TGTGCCAGCAGCTTAGACAGGGGGGGCACAGATACGCAGTATTTT
>.|TRBJ2-7|.|TRBV20-1
CSASGASATYKQYF
TGCAGTGCTAGTGGGGCTAGCGCAACCTACAAGCAGTACTTC
>.|TRBJ1-2|.|TRBV5-1
CASSLEGQLDYGYTF
TGCGCCAGCAGCTTGGAAGGACAGCTCGACTATGGCTACACCTTC
>.|TRBJ2-5|.|TRBV5-1
CASSDYQAGKETQYF
TGCGCCAGCAGCGATTACCAGGCCGGAAAAGAGACCCAGTACTTC
>few|TRBJ2-6|.|TRBV10-3
CATGTSSGANVLTF
TGTGCCACCGGGACCAGCTCTGGGGCCAACGTCCTGACTTTC
>few|TRBJ2-7|.|TRBV3-1
CASSQEGEERDYEQYF
TGTGCCAGCAGCCAAGAGGGGGAAGAAAGAGACTACGAGCAGTACTTC
>.|TRBJ2-7|.|TRBV4-3
CASSPVSGRRPYEQYF
TGCGCCAGCAGCCCGGTTTCGGGCAGGCGCCCCTACGAGCAGTACTTC
>.|TRBJ2-3|TRBD2|TRBV5-1
CASSLEGLAGVDTQYF
TGCGCCAGCAGCTTGGAAGGACTAGCGGGAGTTGATACGCAGTATTTT
>.|TRBJ2-7|.|TRBV7-6
CASSFRDSGGGTYEQYF
TGTGCCAGCAGCTTCCGGGACTCCGGGGGTGGCACCTACGAGCAGTACTTC
>.|TRBJ1-2|.|TRBV20-1
CSANSDPQAYGYTF
TGCAGTGCTAATTCGGACCCACAAGCCTATGGCTACACCTTC
>.|TRBJ2-7|.|TRBV5-4
CASSFRQGSHEQYF
TGTGCCAGCAGCTTTCGGCAGGGGAGCCACGAGCAGTACTTC
>.|TRBJ1-5|.|TRBV20-1
CSARVTGSSNQPQHF
TGCAGTGCTAGAGTGACAGGATCGAGCAATCAGCCCCAGCATTTT
>.|TRBJ2-1|.|TRBV20-1
CSAVGANSYNEQFF
TGCAGTGCCGTGGGGGCCAACTCCTACAATGAGCAGTTCTTC
>.|TRBJ2-5|.|TRBV6-1
CASSPLAEWRTQYF
TGTGCCAGCAGTCCCCTGGCTGAGTGGAGGACCCAGTACTTC
>.|TRBJ2-3|.|TRBV3-1
CASSQEGGASDTQYF
TGTGCCAGCAGCCAAGAAGGCGGGGCGTCGGATACGCAGTATTTT
>.|TRBJ2-4|.|TRBV7-2
CASSPPGRFREQYF
TGTGCCAGCAGCCCCCCGGGGCGCTTTAGGGAGCAGTACTTC
>.|TRBJ1-4|.|TRBV10-2
CASSGPEGPTNEKLFF
TGCGCCAGCAGTGGTCCAGAGGGCCCCACTAATGAAAAACTGTTTTTT
>.|TRBJ1-5|TRBD1|TRBV7-2
CASSSRQGVTPQHF
TGTGCCAGCAGCTCCAGACAGGGCGTGACGCCCCAGCATTTT
>.|TRBJ1-6|.|TRBV9
CASSVQGENSPLHF
TGTGCCAGCAGCGTTCAGGGTGAGAATTCACCCCTCCACTTT
>few|TRBJ2-2|TRBD2|TRBV6-6
CASSYSSGRAAGELFF
TGTGCCAGCAGTTACTCGAGCGGGAGGGCCGCCGGGGAGCTGTTTTTT
>.|TRBJ2-1|.|TRBV29-1
CSVGGRNYNEQFF
TGCAGCGTCGGGGGGCGAAACTACAATGAGCAGTTCTTC
>.|TRBJ2-6|.|TRBV3-1
CAGSHQNSGADVLTF
TGTGCCGGCAGCCATCAAAACTCTGGGGCCGACGTCCTGACTTTC
>.|TRBJ2-3|TRBD1|TRBV2
CASSERTGQTDTQYF
TGTGCCAGCAGTGAACGGACAGGGCAGACAGATACGCAGTATTTT
>.|TRBJ2-3|.|TRBV15
CATSRPGGSSTDTQYF
TGTGCCACCAGCAGGCCCGGAGGTTCTAGCACAGATACGCAGTATTTT
>.|TRBJ2-5|.|TRBV27
CASSLWGEETQYF
TGTGCCAGCAGTCTGTGGGGGGAAGAGACCCAGTACTTC
>few|TRBJ1-2|.|TRBV29-1
CSVHLGPRESSGYTF
TGCAGCGTTCACCTGGGTCCAAGAGAGTCGAGTGGCTACACCTTC
>.|TRBJ2-5|TRBD2|TRBV20-1
CSASLRTSALLTQYF
TGCAGTGCTTCTCTACGGACTAGCGCTTTGTTGACCCAGTACTTC
>.|TRBJ2-7|.|TRBV6-2/TRBV6-3
CASCDRSSYNEQYF
TGTGCCAGCTGTGACAGAAGCTCCTACAATGAGCAGTACTTC
>.|TRBJ2-5|.|TRBV11-2
CASSPNRARAATQYF
TGTGCCAGCAGCCCAAACAGGGCCCGGGCGGCGACCCAGTACTTC
>.|TRBJ1-4|.|TRBV3-1
CASSQEVADEKLFF
TGTGCCAGCAGCCAAGAAGTCGCTGATGAAAAACTGTTTTTT
>.|TRBJ2-5|.|TRBV21-1
CASSKTPDRGWQETQYF
TGTGCCAGCAGCAAAACCCCTGACAGGGGGTGGCAAGAGACCCAGTACTTC
>many|TRBJ2-7|.|TRBV27
CASSSPGTALLGEQYF
TGTGCCAGCAGTTCGCCCGGGACGGCTCTCCTAGGCGAGCAGTACTTC
>.|TRBJ1-5|.|TRBV27
CASSEPIGQFSNRPQHF
TGTGCCAGCAGTGAACCAATCGGACAGTTTAGCAATCGGCCCCAGCATTTT
>large|TRBJ1-2|.|TRBV9
CASSAQSYGYTF
TGTGCCAGCAGCGCGCAGAGCTATGGCTACACCTTC
>.|TRBJ2-7|.|TRBV28
CASSQGYWGYEQYF
TGTGCCAGCAGCCAAGGGTACTGGGGGTACGAGCAGTACTTC
>.|TRBJ1-5|.|TRBV20-1
CSALLGGAGNQPQHF
TGCAGTGCTTTGCTGGGGGGCGCGGGCAATCAGCCCCAGCATTTT
>once|TRBJ2-3|.|TRBV6-5
CASRQNILGTDTQYF
TGTGCCAGTCGCCAGAACATCCTGGGCACAGATACGCAGTATTTT
>few|TRBJ2-5|TRBD2|TRBV7-8
CASSLDLWGGTSGHNEQYF
TGTGCCAGCAGCTTAGATTTATGGGGCGGGACTAGCGGGCATAATGAGCAGTACTTC
>few|TRBJ2-5|.|TRBV15
CATKNRIGTETQYF
TGTGCCACGAAGAACCGGATAGGGACTGAGACCCAGTACTTC
>.|TRBJ2-5|TRBD2|TRBV5-1
CASTLGAGVEETQYF
TGCGCCAGCACCCTAGGCGCGGGGGTGGAAGAGACCCAGTACTTC
>.|TRBJ2-7|TRBD2|TRBV6-1
CASTSPRTSGGKFYEQYF
TGTGCCAGCACATCCCCCCGGACTAGCGGGGGGAAGTTCTACGAGCAGTACTTC